A selection of T cell receptor beta chains follows, all from one sample in a study of blood T cell repertoires in COVID-19. Profiled with immunoSEQ multiplex PCR; TCRdb holds only in-frame clones, not every one. This sample has approximately 120,000 clones, with around 76% found just once. Sample: peripheral blood. The source is a human donor in a cohort sampled during active COVID-19. Both conserved end residues are part of each CDR3. A D gene is named only where the DNA matches it firmly. Expanded clones get a size class; other rows say once, few or many, or leave the size out.

d_call | j_call | clone_size | v_call | cdr3_aa | cdr3_nt
- | TRBJ2-5 | - | TRBV2 | CASSDRGEETQYF | TGTGCCAGCAGTGACAGGGGAGAGGAGACCCAGTACTTC
- | TRBJ1-6 | few | TRBV25-1 | CASSDDVGGSPLHF | TGTGCCAGCAGTGACGATGTAGGGGGTTCACCCCTCCACTTT
TRBD1 | TRBJ1-2 | - | TRBV28 | CASSLGDRGRINGYTF | TGTGCCAGCAGTTTGGGGGACAGGGGGCGCATTAATGGCTACACCTTC
- | TRBJ1-1 | - | TRBV27 | CASSYRWGPLMNTEAFF | TGTGCCAGCAGTTACCGTTGGGGCCCTCTCATGAACACTGAAGCTTTCTTT
TRBD1 | TRBJ2-1 | - | TRBV28 | CASRHRDRIYNEQFF | TGTGCCAGCAGACATCGGGACAGAATTTACAATGAGCAGTTCTTC
TRBD1 | TRBJ1-2 | - | TRBV5-1 | CASSSGGWYGYTF | TGCGCCAGCAGTTCAGGGGGGTGGTATGGCTACACCTTC
- | TRBJ1-2 | - | TRBV28 | CASSYGNYGYTF | TGTGCCAGCAGTTACGGGAACTATGGCTACACCTTC
- | TRBJ2-7 | - | TRBV3-1/TRBV3-2 | CASSQKLQREQYF | TGTGCCAGCAGCCAAAAGCTACAGCGGGAGCAGTACTTC
TRBD1 | TRBJ2-7 | - | TRBV10-3 | CAISEGTGSEQYF | TGTGCCATCAGTGAAGGGACAGGCTCCGAGCAGTACTTC
- | TRBJ1-3 | - | TRBV6-5 | CASRTGTGEGNTIYF | TGTGCCAGCAGGACCGGGACGGGGGAAGGAAACACCATATATTTT
- | TRBJ1-5 | few | TRBV7-8 | CASRMGGQPQHF | TGTGCCAGCAGGATGGGGGGGCAGCCCCAGCATTTT
- | TRBJ1-1 | - | TRBV19 | CASSIVGGEAFF | TGTGCCAGTAGTATAGTTGGGGGCGAAGCTTTCTTT
TRBD2 | TRBJ2-7 | few | TRBV4-1 | CASSQDNLGGSGSSYEQYF | TGCGCCAGCAGCCAAGATAATCTAGGGGGTAGCGGGAGCTCCTACGAGCAGTACTTC
TRBD1 | TRBJ1-1 | once | TRBV7-9 | CASRPLLQGASTEAFF | TGTGCCAGCAGACCGCTTCTACAGGGGGCAAGCACTGAAGCTTTCTTT
TRBD1 | TRBJ1-1 | - | TRBV13 | CASSLVRGQGDFF | TGTGCCAGCAGCTTAGTTCGGGGACAGGGTGATTTCTTT
TRBD1 | TRBJ2-7 | - | TRBV6-5 | CASSTTGTASYEQYF | TGTGCCAGCAGCACCACCGGGACAGCCTCCTACGAGCAGTACTTC
- | TRBJ2-7 | - | TRBV18 | CASSPRRQGSSYEQYF | TGTGCCAGCTCACCACGCCGCCAGGGCAGCTCCTACGAGCAGTACTTC
TRBD2 | TRBJ2-7 | - | TRBV9 | CASSVAGLAGTSSYEQYF | TGTGCCAGCAGCGTCGCTGGCCTAGCGGGGACCAGCTCCTACGAGCAGTACTTC
TRBD1 | TRBJ1-6 | - | TRBV13 | CASSHRDRGTPLHF | TGTGCCAGCAGCCACCGGGACAGGGGGACACCCCTCCACTTT
- | TRBJ1-2 | - | TRBV2 | CASSGRGGKGGYTF | TGTGCCAGCAGTGGGAGGGGCGGGAAGGGTGGCTACACCTTC
- | TRBJ1-3 | - | TRBV6-5 | CASSSTWGNTIYF | TGTGCCAGCAGCTCCACTTGGGGAAACACCATATATTTT
- | TRBJ1-2 | - | TRBV28 | CASTPRGARGYGYTF | TGTGCCAGCACCCCACGGGGGGCCCGTGGGTATGGCTACACCTTC
- | TRBJ1-2 | - | TRBV28 | CASSLAQVLYGYTF | TGTGCCAGCAGTTTAGCACAGGTACTCTATGGCTACACCTTC
- | TRBJ1-5 | - | TRBV18 | CASRDFNSNQPQHF | TGTGCCAGCCGGGACTTTAATAGCAATCAGCCCCAGCATTTT
TRBD1 | TRBJ2-7 | - | TRBV7-8 | CASSLVGGQGVYEQYF | TGTGCCAGCAGCTTAGTAGGAGGACAGGGGGTGTACGAGCAGTACTTC
TRBD1 | TRBJ2-2 | - | TRBV7-8 | CASSLVLGGGTGELFF | TGTGCCAGCAGCTTAGTATTAGGGGGCGGGACCGGGGAGCTGTTTTTT
TRBD1 | TRBJ2-5 | - | TRBV5-1 | CASSLGQGGRETQYF | TGCGCCAGCAGCTTAGGACAGGGTGGAAGGGAGACCCAGTACTTC
- | TRBJ2-7 | - | TRBV18 | CASSPLNPTTGSYEQYF | TGTGCCAGCTCACCACTTAACCCGACGACAGGTTCCTACGAGCAGTACTTC
TRBD1 | TRBJ1-4 | once | TRBV5-1 | CASRQSGTASEKLFF | TGCGCCAGCAGACAATCCGGGACAGCTTCCGAAAAACTGTTTTTT
- | TRBJ2-6 | - | TRBV5-1 | CASSLSGASGANVLTF | TGCGCCAGCAGCTTAAGTGGGGCGTCCGGGGCCAACGTCCTGACTTTC
- | TRBJ1-2 | few | TRBV30 | CAWDGTNYGYTF | TGTGCCTGGGACGGGACTAACTATGGCTACACCTTC
TRBD1 | TRBJ1-3 | - | TRBV5-8 | CASSLRTTGAISGNTIYF | TGTGCCAGCAGCTTGCGGACTACAGGGGCGATCTCTGGAAACACCATATATTTT
- | TRBJ1-2 | once | TRBV24-1 | CATQAGADVGYTF | TGTGCCACCCAGGCAGGGGCTGATGTTGGCTACACCTTC
- | TRBJ2-5 | - | TRBV6-5 | CASNPTRAVETQYF | TGTGCCAGCAATCCCACTAGGGCTGTGGAGACCCAGTACTTC
TRBD1 | TRBJ2-3 | - | TRBV5-1 | CASSLGQGFADTQYF | TGCGCCAGCAGCTTGGGACAGGGCTTCGCAGATACGCAGTATTTT
TRBD2 | TRBJ2-5 | - | TRBV10-2 | CASSESGRGETQYF | TGCGCCAGCAGTGAGTCTGGGAGGGGCGAGACCCAGTACTTC
- | TRBJ2-2 | - | TRBV19 | CASSPVGGSGELFF | TGTGCCAGTAGCCCGGTGGGGGGTTCCGGGGAGCTGTTTTTT
- | TRBJ2-5 | - | TRBV11-2 | CASSLGVEGAETGTQYF | TGTGCCAGCAGCTTAGGCGTGGAAGGGGCTGAGACGGGGACCCAGTACTTC
- | TRBJ2-1 | - | TRBV29-1 | CSVEVGRGAPVEFF | -
TRBD1 | TRBJ1-6 | - | TRBV5-8 | CASSPWTGVDSPLHF | TGTGCCAGCAGCCCGTGGACAGGGGTAGATTCACCCCTCCACTTT
- | TRBJ2-1 | once | TRBV5-6 | CASSFQLVNEQFF | TGTGCCAGCAGCTTTCAACTAGTCAATGAGCAGTTCTTC
- | TRBJ2-1 | once | TRBV3-1/TRBV3-2 | CASSHRPQDESYNEQFF | TGTGCCAGCAGCCATCGGCCACAGGATGAGTCCTACAATGAGCAGTTCTTC
- | TRBJ1-1 | - | TRBV10-2 | CASSVVDMNTEAFF | TGCGCCAGCAGTGTTGTAGATATGAACACTGAAGCTTTCTTT
- | TRBJ1-6 | few | TRBV7-2 | CASSPDPGDPLHF | TGTGCCAGCAGCCCCGACCCAGGGGACCCCCTCCACTTT
- | TRBJ2-3 | - | TRBV3-1/TRBV3-2 | CASTGSTDTQYF | TGTGCCAGCACAGGGAGCACAGATACGCAGTATTTT
- | TRBJ1-4 | once | TRBV24-1 | CAPLHSCSGEKLFF | TGTGCCCCCCTTCACAGTTGTTCAGGTGAAAAACTGTTTTTT
- | TRBJ1-2 | - | TRBV28 | CASSTQGRLSYGYTF | TGTGCCAGCAGTACTCAGGGGAGACTATCCTATGGCTACACCTTC
TRBD1 | TRBJ2-1 | - | TRBV7-6 | CASSLSGGAGNEQFF | TGTGCCAGCAGCTTATCAGGGGGCGCCGGGAATGAGCAGTTCTTC
- | TRBJ2-3 | - | TRBV11-2 | CASSSAGAYRIRTDTQYF | TGTGCCAGCAGCTCGGCGGGGGCTTACCGAATCCGCACAGATACGCAGTATTTT
TRBD1 | TRBJ1-2 | - | TRBV7-8 | CASSLTTGGDGYTF | TGTGCCAGCAGCTTGACCACAGGGGGAGATGGCTACACCTTC
TRBD2 | TRBJ2-3 | - | TRBV11-2 | CASSTGTSGGSLDTQYF | TGTGCCAGCAGCACAGGGACTAGCGGGGGGTCCCTAGATACGCAGTATTTT